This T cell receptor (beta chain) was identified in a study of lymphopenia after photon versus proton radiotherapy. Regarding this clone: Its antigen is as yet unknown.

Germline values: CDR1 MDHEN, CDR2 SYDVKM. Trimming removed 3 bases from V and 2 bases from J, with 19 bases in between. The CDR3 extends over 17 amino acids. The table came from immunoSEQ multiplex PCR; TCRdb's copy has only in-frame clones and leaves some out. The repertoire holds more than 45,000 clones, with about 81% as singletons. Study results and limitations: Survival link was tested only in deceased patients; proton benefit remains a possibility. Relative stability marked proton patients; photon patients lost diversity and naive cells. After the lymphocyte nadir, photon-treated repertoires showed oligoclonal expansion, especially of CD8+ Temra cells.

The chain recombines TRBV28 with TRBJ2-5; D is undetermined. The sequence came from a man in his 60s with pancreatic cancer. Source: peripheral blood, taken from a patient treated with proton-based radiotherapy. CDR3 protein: CASSFKAIWTVQETQYF. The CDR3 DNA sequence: TGTGCCAGCAGTTTCAAGGCGATATGGACCGTGCAAGAGACCCAGTACTTC.